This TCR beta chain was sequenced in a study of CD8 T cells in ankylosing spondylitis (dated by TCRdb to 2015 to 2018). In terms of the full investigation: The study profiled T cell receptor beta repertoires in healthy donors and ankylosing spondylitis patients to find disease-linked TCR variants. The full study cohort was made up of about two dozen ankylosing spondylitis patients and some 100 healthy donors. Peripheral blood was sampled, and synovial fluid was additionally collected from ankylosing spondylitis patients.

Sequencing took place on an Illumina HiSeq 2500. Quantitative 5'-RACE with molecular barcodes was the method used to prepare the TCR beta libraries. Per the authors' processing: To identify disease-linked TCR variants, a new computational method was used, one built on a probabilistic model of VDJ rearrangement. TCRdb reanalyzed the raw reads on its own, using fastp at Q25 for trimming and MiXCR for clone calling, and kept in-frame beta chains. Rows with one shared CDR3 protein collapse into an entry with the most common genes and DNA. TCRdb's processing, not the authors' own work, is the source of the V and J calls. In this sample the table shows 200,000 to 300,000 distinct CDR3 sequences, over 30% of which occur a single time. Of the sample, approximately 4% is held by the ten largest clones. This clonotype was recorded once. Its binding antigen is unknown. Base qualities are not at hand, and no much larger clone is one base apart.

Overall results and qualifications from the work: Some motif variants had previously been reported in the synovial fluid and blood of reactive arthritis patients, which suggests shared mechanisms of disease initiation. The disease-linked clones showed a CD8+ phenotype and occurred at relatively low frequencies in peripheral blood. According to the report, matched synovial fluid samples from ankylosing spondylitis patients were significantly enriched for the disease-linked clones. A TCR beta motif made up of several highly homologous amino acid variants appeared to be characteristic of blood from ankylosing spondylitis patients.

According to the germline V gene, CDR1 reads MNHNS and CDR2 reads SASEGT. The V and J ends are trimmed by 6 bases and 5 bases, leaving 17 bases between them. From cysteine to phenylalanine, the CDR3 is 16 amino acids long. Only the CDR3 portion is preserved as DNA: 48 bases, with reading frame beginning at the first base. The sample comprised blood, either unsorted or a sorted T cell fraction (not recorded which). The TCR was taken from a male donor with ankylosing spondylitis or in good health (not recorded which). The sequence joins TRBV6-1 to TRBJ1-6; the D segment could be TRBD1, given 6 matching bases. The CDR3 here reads CASSQTPDSDNSPLHF. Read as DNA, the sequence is TGTGCCAGCAGCCAAACCCCGGACAGCGATAATTCACCCCTCCACTTT.